This T cell receptor (beta chain) appears in the sequencing data of a study of cytomegalovirus exposure and HLA in healthy donors. The wider study: An analysis done earlier identified 90 million to 120 million unique TCR beta sequences from about 179 million T cells.

Both 60 Vbeta primers and 13 Jbeta primers went into the PCR. Authors' processing steps: In a later analysis, the count reached about 75 million unique TCR beta chains, with 10 million to 11 million shared. The data were produced by immunoSEQ multiplex PCR, yet TCRdb's version contains in-frame clones alone and is incomplete. V and J calls and clone size are as listed in that table; D and trimming were resolved from the DNA. Of approximately 140,000 clones in the sample, 65% to 85% were seen once. Study-wide results and limits: Analysis performed later found roughly 17,000 TCR beta sequences associated with HLA alleles at 0.05 false discovery rate.

Worth noting for this clone: Its antigen remains unknown. At the DNA level, this CDR3 is encoded by other sequences in the same sample as well.

The sample taken for sequencing was PBMCs. The clonotype originates from a male donor in good health and CMV-seronegative.

The CDR3 DNA follows: TGTGCCAGCAGTCCAGACAATGAGCAGTTCTTC. Residues: CASSPDNEQFF. The rearrangement links TRBV2 to TRBJ2-1; D unclear. The CDR3 is 11 amino acids. V lost 5 bases, J lost 5 bases, and 4 bases lay in between. Germline CDR1 is SNHLY and CDR2 is FYNNEI.